This TCR beta chain originates from a study of blood T cell repertoires in COVID-19. In the study overall: Donors in the United States, Italy and Spain gave samples during acute or convalescent COVID-19.

Trimming left V 3 bases short and J 4 bases short, with 13 bases between. The CDR3 covers 15 residues. Germline V gene sequence: CDR1 SGHTA, CDR2 FQGNSA. TCRdb's copy holds only in-frame clones and misses some; the assay was immunoSEQ multiplex PCR. This sample has around 340,000 clones, with about 86% found just once. This clone was picked up one time. The source of this sequence is a man aged 30 to 39 with active or convalescent COVID-19. Sequenced sample: peripheral blood. The chain links TRBV7-2 to TRBJ2-1; no clear D gene. The CDR3 sequence is CASSFQARRYNEQFF. CDR3 nucleotides: TGTGCCAGCAGCTTTCAGGCTCGACGATACAATGAGCAGTTCTTC.